This T cell receptor beta chain was sequenced for a study of blood T cell repertoires in COVID-19. Germline CDR1 reads LGHNA; CDR2 reads YNFKEQ. Germline trimming cut 5 bases from V and 3 bases from J; bases unmatched to any gene: 4. The CDR3 covers 14 residues. Generated by immunoSEQ multiplex PCR, the TCRdb table keeps only in-frame clones and is missing some. Among 250,000 to 300,000 clones, approximately 89% were seen once, and the ten largest hold less than 2%. This receptor was taken from a woman aged 60-75 years who had recovered from COVID-19. V gene TRBV4-2 combines with J gene TRBJ2-7; 10 bases match TRBD2. Sequenced input: PBMCs or T cells enriched from blood (not recorded which). In DNA, the CDR3 is TGTGCCAGCAGCGGACGACTAGCGGGCTACGAGCAGTACTTC. Translating it yields CASSGRLAGYEQYF.